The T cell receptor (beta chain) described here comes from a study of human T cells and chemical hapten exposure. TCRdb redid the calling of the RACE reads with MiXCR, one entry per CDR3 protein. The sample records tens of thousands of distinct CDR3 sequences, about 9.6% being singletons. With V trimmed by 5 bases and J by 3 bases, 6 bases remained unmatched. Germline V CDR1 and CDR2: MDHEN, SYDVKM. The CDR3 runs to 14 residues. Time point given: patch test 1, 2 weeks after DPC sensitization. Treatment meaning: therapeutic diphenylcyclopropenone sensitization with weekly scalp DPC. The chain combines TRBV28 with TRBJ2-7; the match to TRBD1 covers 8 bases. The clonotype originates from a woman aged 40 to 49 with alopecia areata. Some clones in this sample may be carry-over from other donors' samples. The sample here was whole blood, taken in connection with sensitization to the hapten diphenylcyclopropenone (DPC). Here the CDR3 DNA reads TGTGCCAGCAGTGGGACAGGTGCACTCTACGAGCAGTACTTC. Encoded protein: CASSGTGALYEQYF.